The sequence of this TCR beta chain was determined in a study of blood T cell repertoires in COVID-19. Assay: immunoSEQ multiplex PCR; the TCRdb copy retains only in-frame clones and omits some. The sample lists over 250,000 clones, roughly nine tenths occurring once. Sample: PBMCs or T cells enriched from blood (not recorded which). The sequence was collected from a woman under 30 who had recovered from COVID-19.

The CDR3 DNA follows: TGTGCCAGCAGTCATCCGGGACAGGGAATCCTATCCTACGAGCAGTACTTC. Protein sequence: CASSHPGQGILSYEQYF. The V gene is TRBV2, the J gene TRBJ2-7, with 9 nucleotides matching TRBD1. This CDR3 has 17 amino acids. The ends lost 5 bases at V and 1 base at J; junction bases unmatched: 12. The germline gives CDR1 SNHLY, CDR2 FYNNEI.